Shown below are 30 T cell receptor beta chains from a single sample sequenced in a study of blood T cell repertoires in COVID-19. Data came from immunoSEQ multiplex PCR; TCRdb stores just in-frame clones and leaves some out. Counted here are some 80,000 clones, approximately 86% occurring once; the ten biggest clones make up more than 15%. Sequencing was carried out using peripheral blood. Receptor source: a man at least 80 years old with active or convalescent COVID-19.

This clone was seen a single time. V gene TRBV2 combines with J gene TRBJ2-4; 8 bases fit TRBD1. The germline V gene has CDR1 SNHLY and CDR2 FYNNEI. V shed 6 bases, J shed 0 bases, and the junction held 10 bases outside the gene matches. The CDR3 loop spans 17 amino acids. CDR3: CASSPGQGALAKNIQYF. The CDR3 DNA reads TGTGCCAGCAGCCCCGGGCAGGGGGCTCTAGCCAAAAACATTCAGTACTTC.

The rearrangement joins TRBV24-1 to TRBJ2-3; D ambiguous. The V and J ends lost 3 bases and 5 bases respectively, with 2 bases between them. In germline, CDR1 is KGHDR, CDR2 SFDVKD. The CDR3 loop spans 11 amino acids. The CDR3 sequence: CATSDRDTQYF. In DNA, the CDR3 is TGTGCCACCAGTGATCGAGATACGCAGTATTTT.

The J gene is TRBJ2-4, the V gene TRBV3-1 (or the pseudogene TRBV3-2); tentatively, D is TRBD2 (5 bases). Trimming took 1 base from V and 0 from J, leaving 10 bases between them. The germline gives CDR1 LGHDT, CDR2 YNNKEL (reference sequence). This CDR3 region has 16 residues. This CDR3 is CASSQGHEGAKNIQYF. For the CDR3, the DNA is TGTGCCAGCAGCCAAGGACACGAGGGAGCCAAAAACATTCAGTACTTC.

A remark on this clone: Other DNA sequences in the same sample also yield this CDR3. J is TRBJ1-3 and V is TRBV7-7, with D possibly TRBD1 on 5 matching bases. The CDR3 loop spans 15 amino acids. The germline V gene encodes CDR1 SSHAT and CDR2 FNYEAQ (reference sequence). V lost 5 bases, J lost 0 bases, and 11 bases lay in between. The chain's CDR3 is CASSKGHISGNTIYF. CDR3 DNA sequence: TGTGCCAGCAGCAAGGGGCATATCTCTGGAAACACCATATATTTT.

V gene TRBV19 combines with J gene TRBJ1-5; a possible D gene is TRBD1 (5 bases). The length of the CDR3 is 13 residues. V was shortened by 6 bases and J by 6 bases, with 12 bases between the two germline ends. Germline V gives CDR1 LNHDA, CDR2 SQIVND (reference sequence). The CDR3 nucleotides read TGTGCCAGTAGCACAGGTATAAGTCAGCCCCAGCATTTT. Amino acid sequence: CASSTGISQPQHF.

As concerns this clone: At one end, the junction sequence differs from germline, possibly due to a read error. The rearrangement links TRBV6-5 to TRBJ2-3; TRBD2 agrees at 9 bases. Germline CDR1 and CDR2: MNHEY and SVGAGI. CDR3 length equals 13 residues. CDR3 sequence reads: CASTGTSTDTQYF. The CDR3 DNA reads TGTGCCAGCACCGGGACTAGCACGGATACGCAGTATTTT.

This sequence joins TRBV6-5 and TRBJ1-5, with a tentative D call TRBD1 (5 bases). The CDR3 loop spans 14 amino acids. Trimming stripped 7 bases from V and 1 base from J, with 11 bases between. The germline V gene encodes CDR1 MNHEY and CDR2 SVGAGI. CDR3: CASTVDTSNQPQHF. Here the CDR3 DNA reads TGTGCCAGCACTGTGGACACCAGCAATCAGCCCCAGCATTTT.

The chain couples TRBV18 to TRBJ2-1, with 7 bases lining up with TRBD1. CDR3 length: 13 amino acids. Trimming cost V 5 bases and J 9 bases; bases outside gene matches: 7. In germline, CDR1 is KGHSH, CDR2 LQKENI. CDR3 protein: CASSANRDSEQFF. DNA for the CDR3: TGTGCCAGCTCAGCCAACAGGGACAGTGAGCAGTTCTTC.

The CDR3 DNA reads as TGTGCCAGCAGGAAGACCAGGGGTTCTAGCACTGAAGCTTTCTTT. As protein: CASRKTRGSSTEAFF. The rearrangement uses TRBV27 and TRBJ1-1; TRBD1 is a possible D gene (6 bases). This CDR3 contains 15 residues. V shed 6 bases and J shed 4 bases, with 18 bases lying between them. The germline CDR1 and CDR2 sequences are MNHEY and SMNVEV (reference sequence).

The chain carries TRBV5-1 and TRBJ2-3; D is unresolved. CDR3 length: 15 residues. Germline values: CDR1 SGHRS, CDR2 YFSETQ. The V end lost 0 bases, the J end lost 2 bases, and 10 bases lay between the germline ends. CDR3 bases: TGCGCCAGCAGCTTGGATCGGCGGTACACAGATACGCAGTATTTT. This gives the protein CASSLDRRYTDTQYF.

This chain uses TRBV30 with TRBJ2-5; the D gene is possibly TRBD1 (7 bases). Germline CDR1 GTSNPN, CDR2 SVGIG (reference sequence). CDR3 length: 18 residues. Written as DNA, the CDR3 is TGTGTCCTGGATGCAGGGGGTAGGGCTCTAGCGCGTCAAGAGACCCAGTACTTC. This codes for CVLDAGGRALARQETQYF.

This clone was counted a single time. This sequence joins TRBV6-1 and TRBJ1-1, with D possibly TRBD1 on 5 matching bases. The CDR3 consists of 15 residues. The germline V and J ends were trimmed by 2 bases and 5 bases, with 15 bases remaining between them. Germline V gene sequence: CDR1 MNHNS, CDR2 SASEGT. The CDR3, as DNA: TGTGCCAGCAGTGAAAGTTGGAAAGGGGATACTGAAGCTTTCTTT. Translating it yields CASSESWKGDTEAFF.

The chain uses TRBV18 and TRBJ2-3; 14 bases fit TRBD2. Germline values: CDR1 KGHSH, CDR2 LQKENI. V shed 7 bases and J 4 bases; nucleotides not matched to a gene: 7. The CDR3 consists of 16 residues. CDR3 in amino acids: CASWTGTSGGADTQYF. CDR3 sequence (DNA): TGTGCCAGCTGGACCGGGACTAGCGGGGGCGCAGATACGCAGTATTTT. Complete variable domain (other parts from reference TRBV18 and TRBJ2-3): NAGVMQNPRHLVRRRGQEARLRCSPMKGHSHVYWYRQLPEEGLKFMVYLQKENIIDESGMPKERFSAEFPKEGPSILRIQQVVRGDSAAYFCASWTGTSGGADTQYFGPGTRLTVL.

The chain employs TRBV4-2 and TRBJ2-1; TRBD2 matches 9 bases. The CDR3 covers 17 residues. CDR1 is LGHNA and CDR2 is YNFKEQ in the germline V gene. V shed 1 base and J 8 bases; nucleotides not matched to a gene: 12. The CDR3 DNA follows: TGTGCCAGCAGCCAAGCTCACGGGACTAGCATTCGCTATGAGCAGTTCTTC. This sequence encodes CASSQAHGTSIRYEQFF.

V usage is TRBV18 and J usage is TRBJ2-6; perhaps TRBD1 as D (6 bases). The V gene's germline CDR1 is KGHSH and CDR2 LQKENI. The germline V and J ends were trimmed by 3 bases and 4 bases, with 10 bases remaining between them. The CDR3 covers 15 residues. CDR3 region: CASSPQGTGANVLTF. The CDR3 region has the DNA TGTGCCAGCTCACCCCAGGGGACCGGGGCCAACGTCCTGACTTTC.

V gene TRBV6-1 combines with J gene TRBJ2-7; 11 bases are a match to TRBD1. Losses at the gene ends were 1 base for V and 5 bases for J; bases not matched to a gene: 4. There are 15 residues in the CDR3. Germline assignment: CDR1 MNHNS and CDR2 SASEGT. CDR3 DNA: TGTGCCAGCAGTGAAGTTGGACAGGGGGCGAACGAGCAGTACGTC. Translated: CASSEVGQGANEQYV.

This chain links TRBV5-1 with TRBJ2-5, with D tentatively TRBD2 (6 bases). With 1 base removed from V and 4 bases from J, the gap between germline ends came to 11 bases. This CDR3 spans 14 amino acids. Per the germline V gene, CDR1 is SGHRS and CDR2 is YFSETQ. DNA of the CDR3: TGCGCCAGCAGCTTGACTAGCACGGGAGAGACCCAGTACTTC. Its translation is CASSLTSTGETQYF.

The V and J genes are TRBV28 and TRBJ2-1; 8 nucleotides agree with TRBD2. Germline CDR1 is MDHEN and CDR2 is SYDVKM. V was clipped by 5 bases and J by 0 bases; unmatched bases: 6. The CDR3 has 16 amino acids. The CDR3 here is CASSPIAGSSYNEQFF. The CDR3 nucleotides are TGTGCCAGCAGTCCGATAGCGGGAAGCTCCTACAATGAGCAGTTCTTC. Drawing the rest from reference TRBV28 and TRBJ2-1, the complete variable domain is DVKVTQSSRYLVKRTGEKVFLECVQDMDHENMFWYRQDPGLGLRLIYFSYDVKMKEKGDIPEGYSVSREKKERFSLILESASTNQTSMYLCASSPIAGSSYNEQFFGPGTRLTVL.

This chain links TRBV5-1 with TRBJ1-2; 10 positions match TRBD1. Per germline, CDR1 SGHRS and CDR2 YFSETQ. The CDR3 length is 15 residues. With V trimmed by 0 bases and J by 6 bases, 5 bases remained unmatched. CDR3 protein: CASSLDGTGEDGYTF. CDR3 DNA: TGCGCCAGCAGCTTGGACGGGACAGGGGAAGATGGCTACACCTTC.

The rearrangement uses TRBV5-4 and TRBJ1-1; the match to TRBD1 covers 7 bases. The CDR3 consists of 16 residues. V gave up 3 bases and J gave up 0 bases; unmatched junction bases: 8. CDR1 is SGHNT, CDR2 YYREEE, per germline (reference sequence). CDR3 region: CASSYPGQMMNTEAFF. For the CDR3, the DNA is TGTGCCAGCAGCTACCCGGGACAGATGATGAACACTGAAGCTTTCTTT.

The chain links TRBV30 to TRBJ2-5; tentatively, D is TRBD2 (5 bases). V shed 0 bases and J shed 4 bases, with 15 bases lying between them. Germline V gives CDR1 GTSNPN, CDR2 SVGIG (reference sequence). CDR3 length: 15 amino acids. The CDR3 DNA follows: TGTGCCTGGAGTGTAGGACTTAGGGTTGGAGAGACCCAGTACTTC. This codes for CAWSVGLRVGETQYF.

V and J are TRBV27 and TRBJ2-1; 8 bases agree with TRBD2. Germline assignment: CDR1 MNHEY and CDR2 SMNVEV (reference sequence). The CDR3 extends over 15 amino acids. J gave up 9 bases and V 7 bases, and 14 bases lay outside the gene matches. The CDR3 here is CASTVPGLGSSEQFF. The CDR3 region has the DNA TGTGCCAGCACCGTACCGGGACTAGGATCTTCTGAGCAGTTCTTC.

This clone was observed a single time. The chain joins TRBV30 to TRBJ2-3; D is undetermined. Trimming removed 0 bases at V and 4 bases at J, with 5 bases between. CDR1 is GTSNPN, CDR2 SVGIG, per germline (reference sequence). The CDR3 covers 12 residues. CDR3 bases: TGTGCCTGGAGTGTACGAGCAGATACGCAGTATTTT. Encoded protein: CAWSVRADTQYF.

This clone was picked up a small number of times. The chain is built from TRBV27 and TRBJ2-2, with 8 bases matching TRBD1. This CDR3 has 16 residues. The germline V gene has CDR1 MNHEY and CDR2 SMNVEV (reference sequence). The trim removed 7 bases at V and 1 base at J, leaving 8 bases unmatched. The CDR3 coding sequence is TGTGCCAGCACCAATCTCGGGACAGGGAACACCGGGGAGCTGTTTTTT. Amino acid sequence: CASTNLGTGNTGELFF.

The chain links TRBV7-7 to TRBJ2-7, with 11 positions matching TRBD2. The CDR3 has 19 residues. Germline CDR1 is SSHAT and CDR2 is FNYEAQ (reference sequence). With V trimmed by 4 bases and J by 4 bases, 18 bases remained unmatched. CDR3 loop: CASSWESGGLAGGRYEQYV. CDR3 bases: TGTGCCAGCAGCTGGGAGTCTGGCGGGCTAGCGGGAGGTCGGTACGAGCAGTACGTC.

The chain is built from TRBV5-1 and TRBJ2-1; 8 nucleotides line up with TRBD2. V lost 4 bases, J lost 0 bases, and 15 bases stayed unmatched. Germline CDR1 SGHRS, CDR2 YFSETQ. This CDR3 has 19 residues. Here the CDR3 reads CASSPGIGGRTSSYNEQFF. The CDR3 DNA reads as TGCGCCAGCAGCCCGGGCATTGGCGGGAGGACGAGCTCCTACAATGAGCAGTTCTTC.

The chain recombines TRBV5-4 with TRBJ2-1, with 7 bases matching TRBD2. Germline V gives CDR1 SGHNT, CDR2 YYREEE (reference sequence). The J segment lost 4 bases and the V segment lost 7 bases, leaving 8 bases of the junction unmatched. The CDR3 spans 14 residues. CDR3 DNA: TGTGCCAGCGCCCTATTGGGGGGGTACAATGAGCAGTTCTTC. It is translated as CASALLGGYNEQFF.

The chain is built from TRBV19 and TRBJ1-5, with D perhaps matching TRBD1 (6 bases). The CDR3 sequence is 16 residues long. In germline, CDR1 is LNHDA, CDR2 SQIVND (reference sequence). The V end was cut by 6 bases, the J end by 2 bases, with 17 bases between. The CDR3 is CASRDQGIGGNQPQHF. CDR3 nucleotides: TGTGCCAGTAGGGACCAGGGGATTGGTGGCAATCAGCCCCAGCATTTT.

The rearrangement links TRBV7-2 to TRBJ2-3, with D possibly being TRBD2 (5 bases). The CDR3 has 14 residues. Germline CDR1 and CDR2: SGHTA and FQGNSA. Trimming removed 1 base at V and 4 bases at J, with 9 bases between. The CDR3 nucleotides read TGTGCCAGCAGCTTAGTCGGGGTAGCAGATACGCAGTATTTT. Protein: CASSLVGVADTQYF.

The CDR3 protein is CASSQEGTGGPNTGELFF. For the CDR3, the DNA is TGTGCCAGCAGCCAAGAGGGAACGGGGGGGCCTAACACCGGGGAGCTGTTTTTT. The rearrangement links TRBV3-1 (or the pseudogene TRBV3-2) to TRBJ2-2, with 8 bases fitting TRBD2. The length of the CDR3 is 18 residues. Germline trimming cut 0 bases from V and 2 bases from J; bases unmatched to any gene: 8. The germline V gene has CDR1 LGHDT and CDR2 YNNKEL (reference sequence).